This is a list of T cell receptor beta chains from one sample in a study of blood T cell repertoires in COVID-19. TCRdb keeps only in-frame clones here, not all; method: immunoSEQ multiplex PCR. The profile shows 320,000 or so clones, about 90% of them singletons. Sequencing was carried out using PBMCs or T cells enriched from blood (not recorded which). These receptors all come from a woman in her twenties or thirties who had recovered from COVID-19. Each CDR3 is given with its conserved first and last residue. The order of the fields is V gene, J gene, clone size, D gene, CDR3 protein, CDR3 DNA. The D gene is left open where the match is weak. Clone size appears in some rows only: once, few, many, or a class for an expanded clone.

>TRBV28|TRBJ2-5|-|TRBD1
CASTGTGAGETQYF
TGTGCCAGCACCGGGACAGGGGCCGGGGAGACCCAGTACTTC
>TRBV25-1|TRBJ2-5|few|-
CASSVGPGTQYF
TGTGCCAGCAGTGTTGGGCCGGGAACCCAGTACTTC
>TRBV2|TRBJ1-1|once|-
CASRPEGTPRAFF
TGTGCCAGCAGACCCGAGGGTACCCCCAGGGCTTTCTTT
>TRBV7-2|TRBJ2-1|-|TRBD2
CASSLVSFTSGFDNEQFF
TGTGCCAGCAGCTTAGTATCCTTCACTAGCGGGTTCGACAATGAGCAGTTCTTC
>TRBV28|TRBJ1-2|-|TRBD1
CASSLWGTGGGSNYGYTF
TGTGCCAGCAGTTTATGGGGTACAGGGGGCGGCTCTAACTATGGCTACACCTTC
>TRBV11-2|TRBJ1-2|-|TRBD1
CASSPDRDYGYTF
TGTGCCAGCTCCCCAGACAGGGACTATGGCTACACCTTC
>TRBV18|TRBJ2-1|-|-
CASSPLQGGYNEQFF
TGTGCCAGCTCACCACTGCAGGGTGGCTACAATGAGCAGTTCTTC
>TRBV11-2|TRBJ2-2|-|TRBD1
CASSLTGGAGELFF
TGTGCCAGCAGCTTGACAGGGGGGGCCGGGGAGCTGTTTTTT
>TRBV11-2|TRBJ2-1|-|TRBD1
CASSLGRQGSRYNEQFF
TGTGCCAGCAGCTTAGGGAGACAGGGGTCGAGATACAATGAGCAGTTCTTC
>TRBV11-2|TRBJ1-5|-|TRBD1
CASSETGPNQPQHF
TGTGCCAGCAGCGAGACAGGGCCCAATCAGCCCCAGCATTTT
>TRBV6-5|TRBJ2-7|-|-
CASSSGTPSYEQYF
TGTGCCAGCAGTTCCGGGACACCCTCCTACGAGCAGTACTTC
>TRBV7-2|TRBJ1-1|-|TRBD1
CASSPRGGRDTEAFF
TGTGCCAGCAGCCCCAGAGGGGGCAGGGACACTGAAGCTTTCTTT
>TRBV7-2|TRBJ2-1|-|-
CASSLFSRSSYNEQFF
TGTGCCAGCAGCTTATTCTCCAGAAGCTCCTACAATGAGCAGTTCTTC
>TRBV7-9|TRBJ2-1|-|-
CASSPGGRYLHEQFF
TGTGCCAGCAGCCCGGGGGGCCGGTATCTTCATGAGCAGTTCTTC
>TRBV9|TRBJ1-6|few|TRBD1
CASSSSPVGQGNSPLHF
TGTGCCAGCAGCTCTAGCCCCGTAGGACAGGGGAATTCACCCCTCCACTTT
>TRBV10-3|TRBJ1-2|once|-
CAISGTAVMGGDGYTF
TGTGCCATCAGTGGGACAGCGGTCATGGGAGGGGATGGCTACACCTTC
>TRBV27|TRBJ2-7|-|TRBD1
CASSSSRDRGSEQYF
TGTGCCAGCAGTTCCTCTCGGGACAGGGGATCCGAGCAGTACTTC
>TRBV30|TRBJ1-2|-|-
CAWSSPGGYGYTF
TGTGCCTGGAGTTCCCCGGGTGGCTATGGCTACACCTTC
>TRBV6-2/TRBV6-3|TRBJ2-2|-|TRBD2
CASSLRLAANTGELFF
TGTGCCAGCAGTCTCCGACTAGCGGCGAACACCGGGGAGCTGTTTTTT
>TRBV7-8|TRBJ2-7|-|-
CASSPGRMRREQYF
TGTGCCAGCAGCCCAGGCCGTATGAGGAGGGAGCAGTACTTC
>TRBV15|TRBJ2-7|-|-
CATSRETGHNYEQYF
TGTGCCACCAGCAGAGAGACGGGACACAACTACGAGCAGTACTTC
>TRBV6-2/TRBV6-3|TRBJ1-6|once|TRBD1
CASSTPDRSSPLHF
TGTGCCAGCAGTACCCCGGACAGGAGTTCACCCCTCCACTTT
>TRBV4-1|TRBJ2-5|-|TRBD2
CASSQAGREETQYF
TGCGCCAGCAGCCAAGCAGGGAGGGAAGAGACCCAGTACTTC
>TRBV5-1|TRBJ1-2|-|-
CASSRGADGGYTF
TGCGCCAGCAGCCGCGGGGCCGACGGTGGCTACACCTTC
>TRBV30|TRBJ2-1|-|-
CAWSVSGLAVNEQFF
TGTGCCTGGAGTGTATCGGGCCTAGCTGTCAATGAGCAGTTCTTC
>TRBV6-1|TRBJ1-2|-|-
CASSEGHNYGYTF
TGTGCCAGCAGTGAGGGACACAACTATGGCTACACCTTC
>TRBV9|TRBJ1-2|once|TRBD1
CASSDTGGPGYTF
TGTGCCAGCAGCGACACAGGGGGCCCTGGCTACACCTTC
>TRBV27|TRBJ1-2|-|-
CASRLNLNYGYTF
TGTGCCAGCAGACTCAACCTAAACTATGGCTACACCTTC
>TRBV9|TRBJ2-7|-|TRBD1
CASSRQGADYEQYF
TGTGCCAGCAGCCGACAGGGTGCCGACTACGAGCAGTACTTC
>TRBV12-3/TRBV12-4|TRBJ2-1|-|-
CASSLAGVNEQFF
TGTGCCAGCAGTTTAGCAGGGGTCAATGAGCAGTTCTTC
>TRBV2|TRBJ1-1|-|-
CASRRTRNTEAFF
TGTGCCAGCAGACGGACAAGGAACACTGAAGCTTTCTTT
>TRBV5-4|TRBJ1-2|-|-
CASSLAGRDYYGYTF
TGTGCCAGCAGCTTGGCCGGCAGGGACTACTATGGCTACACCTTC
>TRBV6-5|TRBJ2-2|-|-
CASSQGIGTGELFF
TGTGCCAGCAGCCAGGGTATTGGCACCGGGGAGCTGTTTTTT
>TRBV7-9|TRBJ2-1|-|TRBD2
CASSPGGGRYEQFF
TGTGCCAGCAGCCCCGGGGGGGGGCGGTATGAGCAGTTCTTC
>TRBV7-2|TRBJ1-1|-|-
CASSHLNTEAFF
TGTGCCAGCAGCCATCTAAACACTGAAGCTTTCTTT
>TRBV5-1|TRBJ1-2|-|TRBD1
CASSVTGGADGYTF
TGCGCCAGCAGCGTTACAGGGGGCGCGGATGGCTACACCTTC
>TRBV5-1|TRBJ2-1|-|TRBD2
CASSLGTRQNEQFF
TGCGCCAGCAGCTTGGGGACTAGGCAAAATGAGCAGTTCTTC
>TRBV28|TRBJ1-2|-|-
CASSTRGLSYGYTF
TGTGCCAGCAGTACGCGGGGGTTGAGCTATGGCTACACCTTC
>TRBV6-5|TRBJ2-5|many|-
CASSLLTRGSGETQYF
TGTGCCAGCAGTTTACTAACCAGGGGAAGCGGAGAGACCCAGTACTTC
>TRBV11-2|TRBJ2-3|-|TRBD2
CASSLRAAGASLDTQYF
TGTGCCAGCAGCCTTAGAGCAGCGGGGGCCTCGTTAGATACGCAGTATTTT
>TRBV2|TRBJ1-1|-|TRBD1
CASSESTGGYTEAFF
TGTGCCAGCAGTGAAAGCACAGGGGGTTATACTGAAGCTTTCTTT
>TRBV12-3/TRBV12-4|TRBJ1-2|once|-
CASRIIGSPGYTF
TGTGCCAGCAGAATAATTGGGAGTCCCGGCTACACCTTC
>TRBV18|TRBJ2-3|-|TRBD2
CASSPLSGGPPTTDTQYF
TGTGCCAGCTCACCACTTAGCGGGGGGCCACCTACCACAGATACGCAGTATTTT
>TRBV5-1|TRBJ1-1|-|TRBD1
CASSFRQGGTEAFF
TGCGCCAGCAGCTTCCGACAGGGCGGGACTGAAGCTTTCTTT
>TRBV28|TRBJ1-5|-|-
CASIPEPRNQPQHF
TGTGCCAGCATTCCAGAACCCCGCAATCAGCCCCAGCATTTT
>TRBV5-4|TRBJ2-7|-|TRBD1
CASSLRTGSSYEQYF
TGTGCCAGCAGCTTGAGGACAGGGAGCTCCTACGAGCAGTACTTC
>TRBV21-1|TRBJ1-5|-|-
CASSHKVRDSNQPQHF
TGTGCCAGCAGCCATAAAGTGAGGGATAGCAATCAGCCCCAGCATTTT